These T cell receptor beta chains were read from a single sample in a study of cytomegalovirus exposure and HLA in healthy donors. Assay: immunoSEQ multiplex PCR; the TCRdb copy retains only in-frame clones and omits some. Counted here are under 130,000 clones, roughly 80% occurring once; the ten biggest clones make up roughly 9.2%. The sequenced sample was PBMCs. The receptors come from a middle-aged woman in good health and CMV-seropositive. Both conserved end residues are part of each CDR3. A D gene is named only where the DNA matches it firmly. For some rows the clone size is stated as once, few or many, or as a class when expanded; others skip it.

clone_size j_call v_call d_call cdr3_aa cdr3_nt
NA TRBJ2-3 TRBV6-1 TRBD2 CANSEPPAGVVDTQYF TGTGCCAACAGTGAACCCCCAGCGGGGGTGGTAGATACGCAGTATTTT
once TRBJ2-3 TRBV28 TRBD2 CASSLLLAGGSGDTQYF TGTGCCAGCAGTTTGTTACTAGCGGGGGGTTCTGGAGATACGCAGTATTTT
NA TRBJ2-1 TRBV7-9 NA CSSSFLIAESSYNEQFF TGTTCCAGCAGCTTTTTGATCGCTGAGAGCTCCTACAATGAGCAGTTCTTC
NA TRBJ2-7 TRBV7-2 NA CASSLRGSYSYEQYF TGTGCCAGCAGCTTAAGGGGGTCATACTCCTACGAGCAGTACTTC
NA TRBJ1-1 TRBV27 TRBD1 CASRTLRTGAEAFF TGTGCCAGCAGAACCTTGCGAACAGGGGCTGAAGCTTTCTTT
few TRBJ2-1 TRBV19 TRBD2 CASSMMPASSGTRRFYYYYNEQFF TGTGCCAGTAGTATGATGCCAGCGTCTAGCGGGACCCGGCGTTTTTACTACTACTACAATGAGCAGTTCTTC
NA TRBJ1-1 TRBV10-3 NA CAISWAEGGGAREAFF TGTGCCATCAGTTGGGCTGAGGGCGGGGGGGCGCGTGAAGCTTTCTTT
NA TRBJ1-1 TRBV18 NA CASSPGRPNIHTEAFF TGTGCCAGCTCACCAGGCAGGCCTAATATCCACACTGAAGCTTTCTTT
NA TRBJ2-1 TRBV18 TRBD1 CASSLQGVYNEQFF TGTGCCAGCTCACTACAGGGGGTTTACAATGAGCAGTTCTTC
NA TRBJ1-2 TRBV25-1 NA CASSEFGEGYGYTF TGTGCCAGCAGTGAATTTGGAGAGGGCTATGGCTACACCTTC
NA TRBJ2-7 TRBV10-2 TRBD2 CASSLSGSPHEQYF TGCGCCAGCAGTTTAAGCGGGAGTCCCCACGAGCAGTACTTC
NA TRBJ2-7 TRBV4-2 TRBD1 CASSLRTGGVNEQYF TGTGCCAGCAGCCTACGGACAGGGGGCGTGAACGAGCAGTACTTC
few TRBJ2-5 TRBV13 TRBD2 CASSASGRVGETQYF TGTGCCAGCAGCGCTAGCGGGAGAGTGGGGGAGACCCAGTACTTC
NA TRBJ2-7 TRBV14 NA CASSLTEGSSYEQYF TGTGCCAGCAGCCTCACCGAGGGAAGCTCCTACGAGCAGTACTTC
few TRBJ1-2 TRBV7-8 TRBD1 CASSSGGLGYTF TGTGCCAGCAGTTCAGGGGGCCTTGGCTACACCTTC
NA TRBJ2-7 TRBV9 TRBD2 CASSVASGGAVEQYF TGTGCCAGCAGCGTAGCAAGCGGGGGGGCAGTCGAGCAGTACTTC
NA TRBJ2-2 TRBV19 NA CASSIHFEWGPHTGELFF TGTGCCAGTAGTATTCATTTCGAATGGGGGCCACACACCGGGGAGCTGTTTTTT
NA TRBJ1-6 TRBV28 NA CASSWGPVSSYNSPLHF TGTGCCAGCAGTTGGGGCCCGGTGAGCTCCTATAATTCACCCCTCCACTTT
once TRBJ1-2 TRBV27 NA CASSLSPRNYGYTF TGTGCCAGCAGTTTATCCCCCAGGAACTATGGCTACACCTTC
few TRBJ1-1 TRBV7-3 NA CASSQAQGTEAFF TGTGCCAGCAGCCAAGCACAGGGAACTGAAGCTTTCTTT
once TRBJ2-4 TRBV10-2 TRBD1 CASSGDRLAKNIQYF TGCGCCAGCAGTGGGGACAGACTAGCCAAAAACATTCAGTACTTC
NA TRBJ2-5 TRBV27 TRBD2 CASSLKRGGEETQYF TGTGCCAGCAGTTTAAAGCGGGGGGGAGAGGAGACCCAGTACTTC
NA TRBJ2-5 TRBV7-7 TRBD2 CASSSQLAGEETQYF TGTGCTAGCAGCAGCCAACTAGCGGGGGAAGAGACCCAGTACTTC
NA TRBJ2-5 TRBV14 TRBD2 CASSQVPSGRGKETQYF TGTGCCAGCAGCCAAGTGCCTAGCGGGAGGGGAAAAGAGACCCAGTACTTC
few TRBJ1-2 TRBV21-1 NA CASSKGGVLRGYTF TGTGCCAGCAGCAAAGGGGGGGTTCTGCGTGGCTACACCTTC
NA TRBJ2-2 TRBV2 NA CASSELRDWTGELFF TGTGCCAGCAGTGAACTCAGGGATTGGACCGGGGAGCTGTTTTTT
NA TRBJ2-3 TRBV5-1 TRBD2 CASTRGGEGTDTQYF TGCGCCAGCACCCGGGGGGGGGAAGGGACAGATACGCAGTATTTT
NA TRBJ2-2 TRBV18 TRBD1 CASCNLGQGMSGELFF TGTGCCAGCTGCAACCTAGGACAGGGGATGTCCGGGGAGCTGTTTTTT
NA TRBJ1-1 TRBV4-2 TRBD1 CASSTLDRDTEAFF TGTGCCAGCAGCACCCTGGACAGGGACACTGAAGCTTTCTTT
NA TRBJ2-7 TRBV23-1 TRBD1 CASRQGIFDEQYF TGCGCCAGCCGACAGGGGATTTTCGACGAGCAGTACTTC
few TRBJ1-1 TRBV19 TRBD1 CASRAGDGQAPNTEAFF TGTGCCAGTAGGGCCGGGGATGGACAGGCGCCGAACACTGAAGCTTTCTTT
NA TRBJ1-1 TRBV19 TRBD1 CASSIRDSMNTEAFF TGTGCCAGTAGCATCCGGGACAGCATGAACACTGAAGCTTTCTTT
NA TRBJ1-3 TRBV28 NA CASSPPTATGNTIYF TGTGCCAGCAGCCCCCCCACAGCTACGGGAAACACCATATATTTT
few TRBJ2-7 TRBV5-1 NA CASSLVLAGSREQYF TGCGCCAGCAGCTTGGTGCTTGCCGGGAGCCGCGAGCAGTACTTC
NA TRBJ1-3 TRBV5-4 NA CASSFLVPGSGNTIYF TGTGCCAGCAGCTTTTTGGTCCCGGGTTCTGGAAACACCATATATTTT
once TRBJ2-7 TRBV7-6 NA CASSPDSLPLEQYF TGTGCCAGCAGCCCCGACAGCCTCCCCCTCGAGCAGTACTTC
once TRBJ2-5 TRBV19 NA CASSTSWVARLQETQYF TGTGCCAGTAGTACCTCCTGGGTAGCCCGACTACAAGAGACCCAGTACTTC
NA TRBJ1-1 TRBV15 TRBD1 CATSRAGGNEAFF TGTGCCACCAGCAGAGCAGGGGGCAACGAAGCTTTCTTT
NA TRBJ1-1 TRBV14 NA CASSRLRTRGTEAFF TGTGCCAGCAGCCGACTCCGGACCAGGGGAACTGAAGCTTTCTTT
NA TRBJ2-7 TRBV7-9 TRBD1 CASSLRGRGYEQYF TGTGCCAGCAGCTTAAGGGGGCGAGGCTACGAGCAGTACTTC
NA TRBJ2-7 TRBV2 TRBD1 CASSEADRVLGKQYF TGTGCCAGCAGTGAAGCCGACAGGGTTCTTGGGAAGCAGTACTTC
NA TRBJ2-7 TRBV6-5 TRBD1 CASSLTPGQGGNEQYF TGTGCCAGCAGTTTAACTCCGGGACAGGGAGGTAACGAGCAGTACTTC
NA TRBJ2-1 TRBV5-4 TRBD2 CASSLGLAGLSYNEQFF TGTGCCAGCAGCTTGGGGCTAGCGGGACTCTCCTACAATGAGCAGTTCTTC
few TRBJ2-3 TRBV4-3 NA CASSQTSTDTQYF TGCGCCAGCAGCCAAACTAGCACAGATACGCAGTATTTT
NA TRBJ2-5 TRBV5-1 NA CASSFRQGYWTQYF TGCGCCAGCAGCTTTCGTCAGGGGTATTGGACCCAGTACTTC
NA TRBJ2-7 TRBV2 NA CASSPVPPGYSSYEQYF TGTGCCAGCAGCCCCGTCCCCCCAGGGTATAGCTCCTACGAGCAGTACTTC
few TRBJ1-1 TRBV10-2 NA CASIGEFTEAFF TGCGCCAGCATTGGGGAGTTCACTGAAGCTTTCTTT
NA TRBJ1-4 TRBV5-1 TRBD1 CASSSQGGDSEKLFF TGCGCCAGCAGCTCCCAGGGGGGAGATAGCGAAAAACTGTTTTTT
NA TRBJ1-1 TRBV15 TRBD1 CATSRAIGGVTEAFF TGTGCCACCAGCAGAGCAATAGGGGGCGTCACTGAAGCTTTCTTT
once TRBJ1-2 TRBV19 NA CASSLRGYALYGYTF TGTGCCAGTAGTCTGAGGGGGTACGCTCTCTATGGCTACACCTTC
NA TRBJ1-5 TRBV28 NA CASSWDTHPLFYSNQPQHF TGTGCCAGCAGTTGGGACACCCACCCCTTGTTTTATAGCAATCAGCCCCAGCATTTT
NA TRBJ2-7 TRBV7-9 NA CASSGSSYEQYF TGTGCCAGCAGCGGTAGCAGCTACGAGCAGTACTTC
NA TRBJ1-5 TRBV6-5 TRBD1 CASSYDRGDQPQHF TGTGCCAGCAGTTACGACAGGGGGGATCAGCCCCAGCATTTT
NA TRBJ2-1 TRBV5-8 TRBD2 CASSSQKRGGEDNEQFF TGTGCCAGCAGCTCCCAAAAGCGGGGCGGGGAGGACAATGAGCAGTTCTTC
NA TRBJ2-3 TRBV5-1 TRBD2 CASSLTSGVTFSTDTQYF TGCGCCAGCAGCTTGACTAGCGGGGTTACCTTTAGCACAGATACGCAGTATTTT
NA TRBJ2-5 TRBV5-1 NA CASSRAGLQKSQETQYF TGCGCCAGCAGTCGGGCGGGATTGCAAAAAAGCCAAGAGACCCAGTACTTC
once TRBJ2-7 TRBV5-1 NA CASSLGSSDEQYF TGCGCCAGCAGCTTGGGGTCTAGTGACGAGCAGTACTTC